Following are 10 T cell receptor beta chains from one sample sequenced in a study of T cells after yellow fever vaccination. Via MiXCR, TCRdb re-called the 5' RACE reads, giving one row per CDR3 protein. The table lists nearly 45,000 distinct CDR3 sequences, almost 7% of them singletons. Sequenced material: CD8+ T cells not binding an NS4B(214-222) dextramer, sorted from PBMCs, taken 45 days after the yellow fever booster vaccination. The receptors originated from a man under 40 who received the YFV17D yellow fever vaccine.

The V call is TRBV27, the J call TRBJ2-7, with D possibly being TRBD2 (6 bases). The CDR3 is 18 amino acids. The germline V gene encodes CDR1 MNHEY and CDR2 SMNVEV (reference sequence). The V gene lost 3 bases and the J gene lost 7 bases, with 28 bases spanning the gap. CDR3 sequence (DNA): TGTGCCAGCAGTTTTTACCCATCCCCACGGACTACTAATCATGAGCAGTACTTC. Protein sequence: CASSFYPSPRTTNHEQYF.

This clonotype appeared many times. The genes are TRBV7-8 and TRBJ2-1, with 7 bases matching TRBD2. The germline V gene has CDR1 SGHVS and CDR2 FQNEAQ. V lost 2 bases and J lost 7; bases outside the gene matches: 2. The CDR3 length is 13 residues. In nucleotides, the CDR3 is TGTGCCAGCAGCTTAAACGGGAGGAATGAGCAGTTCTTC. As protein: CASSLNGRNEQFF.

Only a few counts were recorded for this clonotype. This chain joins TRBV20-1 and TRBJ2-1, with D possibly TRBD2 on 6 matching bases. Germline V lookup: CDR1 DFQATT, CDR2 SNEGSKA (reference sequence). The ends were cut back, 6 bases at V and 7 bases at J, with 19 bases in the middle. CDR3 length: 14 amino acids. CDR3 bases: TGCAGTGCAGTACCCGGGGGACCTGCGAATGAGCAGTTCTTC. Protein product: CSAVPGGPANEQFF.

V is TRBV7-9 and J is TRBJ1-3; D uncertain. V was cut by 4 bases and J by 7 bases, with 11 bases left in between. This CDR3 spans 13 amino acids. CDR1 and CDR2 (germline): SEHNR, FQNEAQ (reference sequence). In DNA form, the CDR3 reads TGTGCCAGCAGCTATGACATAGGGAACACCATATATTTT. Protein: CASSYDIGNTIYF.

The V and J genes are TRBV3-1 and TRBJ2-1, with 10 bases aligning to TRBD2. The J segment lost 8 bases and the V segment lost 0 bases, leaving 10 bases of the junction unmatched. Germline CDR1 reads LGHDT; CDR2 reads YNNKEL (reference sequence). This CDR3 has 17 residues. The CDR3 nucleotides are TGTGCCAGCAGCCAAGAGCTGGCTAGCGGGAGTAGAGATGAGCAGTTCTTC. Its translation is CASSQELASGSRDEQFF.

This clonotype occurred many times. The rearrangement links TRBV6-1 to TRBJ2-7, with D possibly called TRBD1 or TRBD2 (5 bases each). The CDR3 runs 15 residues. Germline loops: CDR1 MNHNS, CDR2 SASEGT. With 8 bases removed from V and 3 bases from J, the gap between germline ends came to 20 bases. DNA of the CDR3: TGTGCCAGCGGTGCAATCCGGGACGCAAACTACGAGCAGTACTTC. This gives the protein CASGAIRDANYEQYF.

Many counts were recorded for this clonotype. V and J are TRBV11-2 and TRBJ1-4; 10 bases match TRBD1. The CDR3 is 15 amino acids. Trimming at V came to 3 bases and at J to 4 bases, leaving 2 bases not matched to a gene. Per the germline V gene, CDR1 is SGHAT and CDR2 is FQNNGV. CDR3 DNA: TGTGCCAGCAGCTTCGGGACAGGGGATAATGAAAAACTGTTTTTT. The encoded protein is CASSFGTGDNEKLFF. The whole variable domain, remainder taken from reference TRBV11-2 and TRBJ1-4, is EAGVAQSPRYKIIEKRQSVAFWCNPISGHATLYWYQQILGQGPKLLIQFQNNGVVDDSQLPKDRFSAERLKGVDSTLKIQPAKLEDSAVYLCASSFGTGDNEKLFFGSGTQLSVL.

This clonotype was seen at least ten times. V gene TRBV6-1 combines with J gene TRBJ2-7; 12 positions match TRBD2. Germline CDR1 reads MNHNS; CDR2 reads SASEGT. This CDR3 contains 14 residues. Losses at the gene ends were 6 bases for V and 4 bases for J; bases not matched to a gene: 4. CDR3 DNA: TGTGCCAGCAGGCCCGGACTAGCGGGGTACGAGCAGTACTTC. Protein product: CASRPGLAGYEQYF.

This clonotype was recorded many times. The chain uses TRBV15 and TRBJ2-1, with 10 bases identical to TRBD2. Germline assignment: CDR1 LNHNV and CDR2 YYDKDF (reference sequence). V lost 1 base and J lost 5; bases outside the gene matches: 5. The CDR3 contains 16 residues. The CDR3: CATSRGTSGLNNEQFF. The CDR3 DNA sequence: TGTGCCACCAGCAGAGGGACTAGCGGATTAAACAATGAGCAGTTCTTC.

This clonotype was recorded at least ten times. The CDR3 DNA is TGCAGTGCTCCCCGACTAGCGGGAGGTCAGGATACGCAGTATTTT. Its protein product is CSAPRLAGGQDTQYF. The V gene is TRBV20-1, the J gene TRBJ2-3; 13 bases line up with TRBD2. The V and J ends lost 5 bases and 6 bases, in that order; junction bases with no gene match: 8. Germline V gene data show CDR1 as DFQATT and CDR2 as SNEGSKA (reference sequence). The CDR3 has 15 residues.